The 9 T cell receptor beta chains below come from one sample, sequenced in a study of human T cells and chemical hapten exposure. MiXCR, applied by TCRdb to the RACE reads, yields one record per CDR3 protein. This sample has about 300,000 distinct CDR3 sequences, with approximately 5% found just once. Specified time point: pre-sensitization, week 0. Treatment in this sample: therapeutic diphenylcyclopropenone sensitization with weekly scalp DPC. Sample: whole blood, taken in connection with sensitization to the hapten diphenylcyclopropenone (DPC). The receptors were sampled from a woman aged 18-29 years with alopecia areata. Some clones in this sample may be carry-over from other donors' samples.

This clonotype was observed at least ten times. The J gene is TRBJ2-2, the V gene TRBV4-2; TRBD2 matches at 15 bases. The germline CDR1 and CDR2 sequences are LGHNA and YNFKEQ. Trimming cost V 4 bases and J 3 bases; bases outside gene matches: 6. The CDR3 runs to 18 residues. CDR3 protein: CASSRTSGGAGYTGELFF. CDR3 bases: TGTGCCAGCAGCCGGACTAGCGGGGGGGCCGGTTACACCGGGGAGCTGTTTTTT.

In its sample, this clonotype was seen many times. The rearrangement joins TRBV12-3 or TRBV12-4 to TRBJ1-1; a possible D gene is TRBD1 (6 bases). The CDR3 has 15 amino acids. Trimming shortened V by 5 bases and J by 1 base, and 14 bases separated the two germline ends. This chain's CDR3 is CASSLLTGGNTEAFF. Written as DNA, the CDR3 is TGTGCCAGCAGTCTACTGACAGGAGGGAACACTGAAGCTTTCTTT.

This clonotype was counted many times. The CDR3 reads CSAKTYGYTF. The CDR3 DNA follows: TGCAGTGCTAAAACGTATGGCTACACCTTC. The chain uses TRBV20-1 and TRBJ1-2; D is undetermined. Germline CDR1 reads DFQATT; CDR2 reads SNEGSKA (reference sequence). With 4 bases removed from V and 5 bases from J, the gap between germline ends came to 5 bases. This CDR3 is 10 amino acids long.

This clonotype was seen at least ten times. The chain couples TRBV5-8 to TRBJ2-7; D unclear. The V and J ends lost 4 bases and 3 bases respectively, with 8 bases between them. Per the germline V gene, CDR1 is SGHTS and CDR2 is YDEGEE. The CDR3 length is 12 residues. The CDR3 sequence: CASSPDFYEQYF. The CDR3 DNA sequence: TGTGCCAGCAGCCCCGACTTCTACGAGCAGTACTTC.

This clonotype was seen ten or more times. J is TRBJ1-5 and V is TRBV12-3 or TRBV12-4, with D tentatively TRBD1 (5 bases). This CDR3 is 14 amino acids long. V was clipped by 2 bases and J by 5 bases, with 10 bases between them. CDR3 residues: CASSLTGGDQPQHF. CDR3 coding DNA: TGTGCCAGCAGTTTAACGGGGGGAGATCAGCCCCAGCATTTT.

The CDR3 coding sequence is TGCAGTGCTAGATCGAGGACAGGGGGCTACGAGCAGTACTTC. Translation gives CSARSRTGGYEQYF. The chain employs TRBV20-1 and TRBJ2-7, with TRBD1 matching over 10 bases. Germline V gene data show CDR1 as DFQATT and CDR2 as SNEGSKA (reference sequence). Trimming took 2 bases from V and 3 from J; bases not matched to a gene: 4. This CDR3 spans 14 amino acids.

This clonotype was seen at least ten times. V gene TRBV6-2 or TRBV6-3 combines with J gene TRBJ1-3, with 8 bases fitting TRBD1. The germline gives CDR1 MNHEY, CDR2 SVGEGT. CDR3 length equals 17 residues. V shed 5 bases, J shed 0 bases, and the junction held 9 bases outside the gene matches. The CDR3 DNA reads as TGTGCCAGCAGTCGTGGGGACAGGAGATACTCTGGAAACACCATATATTTT. This encodes CASSRGDRRYSGNTIYF.

V gene TRBV6-5 combines with J gene TRBJ2-3, with 7 positions matching TRBD2. CDR1 is MNHEY, CDR2 SVGAGI, per germline. The V segment lost 5 bases and the J segment 2 bases; nucleotides outside the gene matches: 10. The CDR3 totals 16 residues. Written as DNA, the CDR3 is TGTGCCAGCAGTACCACGAGCGGGGAAAACACAGATACGCAGTATTTT. Its protein is CASSTTSGENTDTQYF.

The chain joins TRBV7-2 to TRBJ1-2, with D maybe TRBD1 (5 bases). The ends were cut back, 4 bases at V and 4 bases at J, with 19 bases in the middle. CDR1 is SGHTA, CDR2 FQGNSA, per germline. CDR3 length: 16 residues. This CDR3 is CASSSPSAGSSYGYTF. The CDR3 DNA sequence: TGTGCCAGCAGCTCCCCCTCCGCAGGGTCGTCCTATGGCTACACCTTC.